The rows below give T cell receptor beta chains drawn from one sample of a study of cytomegalovirus exposure and HLA in healthy donors. Assay: immunoSEQ multiplex PCR; the TCRdb copy retains only in-frame clones and omits some. The top ten clones hold about 2% of a sample with 150,000 to 200,000 clones, approximately 85% of them seen once. What was sequenced was PBMCs. Every receptor here comes from a man younger than 30 in good health and CMV-seropositive. Each CDR3 is given with its conserved first and last residue. A D gene is named only where the DNA matches it firmly. Expanded clones are given a class, and other clones once, few, many or no size at all.

D: TRBD1
size: NA
J: TRBJ1-2
V: TRBV11-3
DNA: TGTGCCAGCAGCTTAGATCCCGTCAGGGGGCAAGGCTACACCTTC
CDR3: CASSLDPVRGQGYTF

D: NA
size: few
J: TRBJ2-6
V: TRBV28
DNA: TGTGCCAGCAGTTATTGGACAGCCAGCTCTGGGGCCAACGGCCTGACTTTC
CDR3: CASSYWTASSGANGLTF

D: NA
size: once
J: TRBJ2-3
V: TRBV27
DNA: TGTGCCAGCAGTTTATCTGGCGGGGTGGCAGATACGCAGTATTTT
CDR3: CASSLSGGVADTQYF

D: NA
size: NA
J: TRBJ2-7
V: TRBV11-2
DNA: TGTGCCAGCAGCTTAGCTGGGGGCCTGGGCGAGCAGTACTTC
CDR3: CASSLAGGLGEQYF

D: TRBD2
size: NA
J: TRBJ2-5
V: TRBV7-3
DNA: TGTGCCAGCAGCTTAACCGGGACTAGCGGGGGCGAGACCCAGTACTTC
CDR3: CASSLTGTSGGETQYF

D: TRBD1
size: NA
J: TRBJ1-5
V: TRBV30
DNA: TGTGCCTGGGTTGGACAGGGCCCAAATCAGCCCCAGCATTTT
CDR3: CAWVGQGPNQPQHF

D: TRBD1
size: NA
J: TRBJ2-3
V: TRBV29-1
DNA: TGCAGCGGTAACAGGGGTCAGGGGCCAGATACGCAGTATTTT
CDR3: CSGNRGQGPDTQYF

D: NA
size: once
J: TRBJ1-1
V: TRBV7-2
DNA: TGTGCCAGCAGCCAACCCGGGGTCCATGAAGCTTTCTTT
CDR3: CASSQPGVHEAFF

D: TRBD1
size: NA
J: TRBJ1-3
V: TRBV4-2
DNA: TGTGCCAGCAGCCAAGATGGGACAGGGGGAAACACCATATATTTT
CDR3: CASSQDGTGGNTIYF

D: TRBD1
size: NA
J: TRBJ1-1
V: TRBV6-1
DNA: TGTGCCAGCAGCGCCGGGACAGCAAGTGAAGCTTTCTTT
CDR3: CASSAGTASEAFF

D: NA
size: NA
J: TRBJ1-2
V: TRBV7-9
DNA: TGTGCCAGCAGCCCAGAACAGTTCCAGGGCTACACCTTC
CDR3: CASSPEQFQGYTF

D: TRBD1
size: NA
J: TRBJ1-6
V: TRBV4-1
DNA: TGCGCCAGCAGCCCAACCGACAGGGACGGTTCACCCCTCCACTTT
CDR3: CASSPTDRDGSPLHF

D: TRBD2
size: NA
J: TRBJ2-3
V: TRBV10-3
DNA: TGTGCCATCAGGACTAGCGGGGGCTACACAGATACGCAGTATTTT
CDR3: CAIRTSGGYTDTQYF

D: NA
size: few
J: TRBJ2-1
V: TRBV6-9
DNA: TGTGCCAGGCGGCAAGGTGAGCAGTTCTTC
CDR3: CARRQGEQFF

D: NA
size: NA
J: TRBJ1-1
V: TRBV4-1
DNA: TGCGCCAGCAGCCAGTCCGTGGGGGCGCGCACTGAAGCTTTCTTT
CDR3: CASSQSVGARTEAFF

D: NA
size: NA
J: TRBJ1-1
V: TRBV7-9
DNA: TGTGCCAGCAGCTCCTCCGGAGCGAGGAACACTGAAGCTTTCTTT
CDR3: CASSSSGARNTEAFF

D: NA
size: NA
J: TRBJ2-1
V: TRBV10-3
DNA: TGTGCCATCAGTGCGGACTTACTCGGCGAGTTCTTC
CDR3: CAISADLLGEFF

D: NA
size: NA
J: TRBJ1-1
V: TRBV7-2
DNA: TGTGCCAGCAGCTTACAGTTCATGAACACTGAAGCTTTCTTT
CDR3: CASSLQFMNTEAFF

D: NA
size: NA
J: TRBJ1-1
V: TRBV7-2
DNA: TGTGCCAGCAGCTTAGGGCAGGTAGGCACTGAAGCTTTCTTT
CDR3: CASSLGQVGTEAFF

D: NA
size: NA
J: TRBJ1-5
V: TRBV4-1
DNA: TGCGCCAGCAGCCAAGATCCCCGTAGCAATCAGCCCCAGCATTTT
CDR3: CASSQDPRSNQPQHF

D: NA
size: NA
J: TRBJ1-4
V: TRBV15
DNA: TGTGCCACCAGCGGGCGGGGGGGGGATGAAAAACTGTTTTTT
CDR3: CATSGRGGDEKLFF

D: NA
size: NA
J: TRBJ1-2
V: TRBV6-1
DNA: TGTGCCAGCAACGGCGGGGGGGGCTATGGCTACACCTTC
CDR3: CASNGGGGYGYTF

D: NA
size: few
J: TRBJ1-2
V: TRBV9
DNA: TGTGCCAGTACCGGGACACCCTATGGCTACACCTTC
CDR3: CASTGTPYGYTF

D: NA
size: NA
J: TRBJ1-1
V: TRBV5-1
DNA: TGCGCCAGCAGCCTTGGAGGAGCTCCGGGCACTGAAGCTTTCTTT
CDR3: CASSLGGAPGTEAFF

D: TRBD1
size: NA
J: TRBJ1-2
V: TRBV29-1
DNA: TGCAGCGTCGCTCCGGGACAGACCTATGGCTACACCTTC
CDR3: CSVAPGQTYGYTF

D: NA
size: NA
J: TRBJ1-5
V: TRBV4-2
DNA: TGTGCCAGCAGCCAAGCTGGGGGCGGCGCTTGGCAGCCCCAGCATTTT
CDR3: CASSQAGGGAWQPQHF